This TCR beta chain was recorded in a study of siplizumab effects on memory and regulatory T cells. Clones were sequenced by immunoSEQ multiplex PCR, and TCRdb holds only the in-frame ones, with some missing. The table has 98,000 or so clones, 85% to 95% seen once. This CDR3 comprises 17 residues. V lost 5 bases, J lost 6 bases, and 14 bases stayed unmatched. Germline assignment: CDR1 MNHEY and CDR2 SMNVEV (reference sequence). The chain links TRBV27 to TRBJ1-5, with TRBD1 matching 9 bases. This TCR was sampled from a human donor in good health. The sequencing sample was made of Tregs sorted from blood. CDR3 nucleotides: TGTGCCAGCAGTCAGACCGGGACAGGGCACGGAGCTCAGCCCCAGCATTTT. Protein product: CASSQTGTGHGAQPQHF.